The T cell receptor (beta chain) under discussion was sequenced for a study of cytotoxic CD8 clonotypes in ibrutinib-treated CLL. The table came from immunoSEQ multiplex PCR; TCRdb's copy has only in-frame clones and leaves some out. The sample has over 150,000 clones; more than 75% are singletons. In germline, CDR1 is MDHEN, CDR2 SYDVKM. J gave up 4 bases and V 6 bases, and 5 bases lay outside the gene matches. The CDR3 is 14 amino acids. The source is a human donor with chronic lymphocytic leukemia. Specimen: PBMCs, collected after 12 months of ibrutinib treatment. The chain employs TRBV28 and TRBJ2-2; 7 bases align to TRBD2. CDR3 in amino acids: CASREPGGTGELFF. Here the CDR3 DNA reads TGTGCCAGCAGAGAGCCGGGGGGCACCGGGGAGCTGTTTTTT.